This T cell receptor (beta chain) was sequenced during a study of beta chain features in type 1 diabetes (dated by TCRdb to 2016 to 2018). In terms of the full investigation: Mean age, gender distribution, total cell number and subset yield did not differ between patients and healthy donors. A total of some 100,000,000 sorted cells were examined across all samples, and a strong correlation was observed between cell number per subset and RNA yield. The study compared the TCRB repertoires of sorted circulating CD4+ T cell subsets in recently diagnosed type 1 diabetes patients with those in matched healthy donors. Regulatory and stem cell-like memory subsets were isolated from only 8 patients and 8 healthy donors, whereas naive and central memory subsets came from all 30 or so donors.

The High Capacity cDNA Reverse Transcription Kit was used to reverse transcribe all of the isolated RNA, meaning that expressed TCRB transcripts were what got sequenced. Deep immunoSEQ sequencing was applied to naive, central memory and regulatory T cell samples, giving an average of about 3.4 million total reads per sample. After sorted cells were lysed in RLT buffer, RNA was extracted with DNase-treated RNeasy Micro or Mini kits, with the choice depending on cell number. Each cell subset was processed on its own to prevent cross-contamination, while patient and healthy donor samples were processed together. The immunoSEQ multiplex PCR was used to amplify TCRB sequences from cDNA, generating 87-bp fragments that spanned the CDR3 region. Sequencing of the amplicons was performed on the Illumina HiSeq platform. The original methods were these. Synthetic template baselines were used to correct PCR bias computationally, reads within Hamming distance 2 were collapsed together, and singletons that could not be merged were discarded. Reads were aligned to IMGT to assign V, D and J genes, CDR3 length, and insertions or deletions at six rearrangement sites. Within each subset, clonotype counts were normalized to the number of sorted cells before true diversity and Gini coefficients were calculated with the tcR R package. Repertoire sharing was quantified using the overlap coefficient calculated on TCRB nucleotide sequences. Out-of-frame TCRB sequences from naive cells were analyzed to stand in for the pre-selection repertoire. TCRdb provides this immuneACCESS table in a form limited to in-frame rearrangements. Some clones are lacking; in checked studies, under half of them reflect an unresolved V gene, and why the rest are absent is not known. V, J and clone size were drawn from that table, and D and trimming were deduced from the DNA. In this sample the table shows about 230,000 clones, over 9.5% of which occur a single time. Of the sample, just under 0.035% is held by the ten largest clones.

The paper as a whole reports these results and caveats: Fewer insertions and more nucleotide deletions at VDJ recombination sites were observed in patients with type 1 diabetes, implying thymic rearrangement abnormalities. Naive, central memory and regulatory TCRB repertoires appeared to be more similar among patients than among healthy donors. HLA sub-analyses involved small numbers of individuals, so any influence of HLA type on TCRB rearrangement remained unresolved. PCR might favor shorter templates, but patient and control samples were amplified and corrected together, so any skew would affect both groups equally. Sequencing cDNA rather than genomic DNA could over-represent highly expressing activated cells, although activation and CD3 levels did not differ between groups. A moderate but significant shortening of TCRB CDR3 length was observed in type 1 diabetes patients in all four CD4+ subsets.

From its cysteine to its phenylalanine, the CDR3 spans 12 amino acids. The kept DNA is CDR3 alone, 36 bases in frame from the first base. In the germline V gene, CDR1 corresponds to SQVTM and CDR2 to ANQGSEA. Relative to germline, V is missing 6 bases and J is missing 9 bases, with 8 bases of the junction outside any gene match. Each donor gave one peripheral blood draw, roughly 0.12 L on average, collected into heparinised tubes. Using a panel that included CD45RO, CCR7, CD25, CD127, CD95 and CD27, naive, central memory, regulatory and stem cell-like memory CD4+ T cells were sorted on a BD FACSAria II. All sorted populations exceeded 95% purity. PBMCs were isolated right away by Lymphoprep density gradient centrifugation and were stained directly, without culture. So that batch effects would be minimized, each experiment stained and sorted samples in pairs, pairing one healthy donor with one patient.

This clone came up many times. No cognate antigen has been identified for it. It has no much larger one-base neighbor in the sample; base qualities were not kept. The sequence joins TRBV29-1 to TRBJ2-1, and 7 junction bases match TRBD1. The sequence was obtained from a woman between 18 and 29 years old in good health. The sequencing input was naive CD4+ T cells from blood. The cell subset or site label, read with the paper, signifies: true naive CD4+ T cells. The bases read TGCAGCGTAGAACAGGGGTGGGTTGAGCAGTTCTTC. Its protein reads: CSVEQGWVEQFF.